This record concerns one T cell receptor (beta chain) sequence. Antigen specificity is unknown. Sequencing was performed with immunoSEQ multiplex PCR; in TCRdb, only in-frame clones are kept and a portion is missing. Of roughly 110,000 clones in the sample, roughly 87% were seen once. This sample was taken from a study of T cell responses to AZD1222 COVID-19 vaccine. General study findings and limits: The peak T cell response came first, and repertoires were sampled only after it. Donors were largely white British and mainly female; clonal diversity was possibly underestimated.

The origin of this receptor is an adult in good health. Sample: peripheral blood, taken on day 0 of AZD1222 vaccination.

The CDR3 DNA reads as TGTGCCTGGAGTGGGAAACAGGGATGGGAGACCCAGTACTTC. Its translation: CAWSGKQGWETQYF. The rearrangement joins TRBV30 to TRBJ2-5; possibly TRBD1 for D (6 bases). Germline-derived CDR1 and CDR2 are GTSNPN and SVGIG (reference sequence). Trimming removed 1 base from V and 5 bases from J, with 14 bases in between. The CDR3 has 14 residues.